The 27 T cell receptor beta chains given below trace back to one sample, sequenced in a study of liver allograft versus peripheral blood T cells. Across the whole study: Liver transplant recipients had T cell receptor repertoires compared between transplanted liver and peripheral blood.

TCRdb redid the calling of the reads with MiXCR, one entry per CDR3 protein. The sample consists of 9,000 to 13,000 distinct CDR3 sequences, around 23% of them appearing once. These receptors came from a human patient who had a liver transplant. Some T cells may be the graft donor's.

In its sample, this clonotype was seen a few times. The genes are TRBV6-6 and TRBJ1-4, with D unclear. This CDR3 spans 14 amino acids. V was cut by 8 bases and J by 0 bases, with 10 bases left in between. Germline CDR1 reads MNHNY; CDR2 reads SVGAGI (reference sequence). Written as DNA, the CDR3 is TGTGCCAGCCTTCGTTCGGCAACTAATGAAAAACTGTTTTTT. Its protein is CASLRSATNEKLFF.

This clonotype was recorded a few times. The rearrangement uses TRBV28 and TRBJ1-2; 7 nucleotides match TRBD1. CDR3 length: 12 amino acids. CDR1 is MDHEN and CDR2 is SYDVKM in the germline V gene. With 6 bases clipped from V and 7 bases from J, the junction kept 5 bases outside the gene matches. CDR3 residues: CASRRGPGGYTF. The DNA of the CDR3 is TGTGCCAGCAGAAGGGGGCCGGGTGGCTACACCTTC.

This chain joins TRBV11-3 and TRBJ1-1, with D perhaps matching TRBD1 (5 bases). There are 15 residues in the CDR3. The germline CDR1 and CDR2 sequences are SGHNT and YENEEA. V was pared by 4 bases and J by 2 bases, with 14 bases between. CDR3 protein: CASSSGPGPNTEAFF. DNA for the CDR3: TGTGCCAGCAGCTCAGGACCGGGGCCTAACACTGAAGCTTTCTTT.

The chain recombines TRBV6-6 with TRBJ2-7; 9 positions match TRBD2. This CDR3 is 14 amino acids long. Germline CDR1 MNHNY, CDR2 SVGAGI (reference sequence). With V trimmed by 6 bases and J by 4 bases, 7 bases remained unmatched. CDR3 amino acids: CASRLSGGGYEQYF. The CDR3 nucleotides are TGTGCCAGCAGACTTAGCGGGGGAGGTTACGAGCAGTACTTC.

For the CDR3, the DNA is TGTGCCATCAGCGGGGGGACAGGGGCTTCCCCCTACGAGCAGTACTTC. Its protein is CAISGGTGASPYEQYF. The J gene is TRBJ2-7, the V gene TRBV10-3; 10 positions agree with TRBD1. The CDR3 sequence is 16 residues long. Germline loops: CDR1 ENHRY, CDR2 SYGVKD. The V and J ends lost 6 bases and 2 bases, in that order; junction bases with no gene match: 10.

The CDR3 bases are TGTGCCAGCAGCGTGGGGGGAATGAACACTGAAGCTTTCTTT. This encodes CASSVGGMNTEAFF. This chain uses TRBV9 with TRBJ1-1; a possible D gene is TRBD1 (5 bases). This CDR3 has 14 amino acids. With 2 bases removed from V and 0 bases from J, the gap between germline ends came to 8 bases. Germline values: CDR1 SGDLS, CDR2 YYNGEE.

By frequency in the sample, this clonotype is medium-sized (0.01 to 0.1%). The chain carries TRBV18 and TRBJ1-1; D might be TRBD1 (5 bases). V lost 3 bases, J lost 7 bases, and 24 bases lay in between. The germline V gene encodes CDR1 KGHSH and CDR2 LQKENI. The CDR3 has 17 amino acids. CDR3 DNA: TGTGCCAGCTCACCCTCGATCTGGGGCCTTACAAACGATGAAGCTTTCTTT. It is translated as CASSPSIWGLTNDEAFF.

This clonotype is deemed medium-sized (0.01 to 0.1%). The chain links TRBV18 to TRBJ1-1; 9 bases are shared with TRBD1. The ends lost 5 bases at V and 3 bases at J; junction bases unmatched: 4. The length of the CDR3 is 14 residues. The germline V gene encodes CDR1 KGHSH and CDR2 LQKENI. DNA for the CDR3: TGTGCCAGCTCATCAAGGACAGGGGACACTGAAGCTTTCTTT. It is translated as CASSSRTGDTEAFF. Full variable domain (outside the CDR3, taken from reference TRBV18 and TRBJ1-1): NAGVMQNPRHLVRRRGQEARLRCSPMKGHSHVYWYRQLPEEGLKFMVYLQKENIIDESGMPKERFSAEFPKEGPSILRIQQVVRGDSAAYFCASSSRTGDTEAFFGQGTRLTVV.

This clonotype was recorded a few times. The chain links TRBV5-4 to TRBJ2-7; TRBD2 agrees at 10 bases. Trimming cost V 4 bases and J 0 bases; bases outside gene matches: 7. The germline V gene has CDR1 SGHNT and CDR2 YYREEE (reference sequence). CDR3 length equals 16 residues. CDR3 in DNA: TGTGCCAGCAGCAGGGGACTAGCGCAAAGCTCCTACGAGCAGTACTTC. This translates into CASSRGLAQSSYEQYF.

This clonotype was observed a handful of times. The chain is built from TRBV6-5 and TRBJ2-3; 16 bases agree with TRBD2. CDR1 is MNHEY and CDR2 is SVGAGI in the germline V gene. The ends lost 2 bases at V and 3 bases at J; junction bases unmatched: 8. The CDR3 contains 19 residues. CDR3 in DNA: TGTGCCAGCAGTTACCAGGGACTAGCGGGAGGGCCCGGGACAGATACGCAGTATTTT. Amino acids: CASSYQGLAGGPGTDTQYF.

J is TRBJ1-5 and V is TRBV7-4, with D possibly TRBD1 on 5 matching bases. V was clipped by 4 bases and J by 6 bases, with 19 bases between them. Germline V gives CDR1 SGHVT, CDR2 SQSDAQ. The CDR3 consists of 16 residues. As DNA, the CDR3 is TGTGCCAGCAGCTCTTTTCTGAATATCAGGGTTCAGCCCCAGCATTTT. Translated: CASSSFLNIRVQPQHF.

V and J are TRBV25-1 and TRBJ1-1, with D maybe TRBD1 (5 bases). The V gene lost 5 bases and the J gene lost 5 bases, with 12 bases spanning the gap. Germline CDR1 is MGHDK and CDR2 is SYGVNS. The CDR3 has 13 amino acids. The CDR3 nucleotides read TGTGCCAGCAGTCTTCCGGGGGGGACTGAAGCTTTCTTT. As protein: CASSLPGGTEAFF.

This chain joins TRBV30 and TRBJ1-2; no reliable D call. From germline, CDR1 is GTSNPN and CDR2 SVGIG (reference sequence). V was trimmed by 4 bases and J by 0 bases, leaving 9 bases between them. The CDR3 contains 13 residues. The CDR3 nucleotides read TGTGCCTGGAAAACAGATGCTAACTATGGCTACACCTTC. Encoded protein: CAWKTDANYGYTF.

The V gene is TRBV19, the J gene TRBJ1-5; 8 nucleotides line up with TRBD1. CDR1 is LNHDA, CDR2 SQIVND, per germline (reference sequence). V shed 1 base, J shed 5 bases, and the junction held 10 bases outside the gene matches. The CDR3 loop spans 17 amino acids. CDR3 amino acids: CASSIVRPRDRYQPQHF. For the CDR3, the DNA is TGTGCCAGTAGTATAGTGAGACCCCGGGACAGGTATCAGCCCCAGCATTTT.

This sequence joins TRBV2 and TRBJ1-1, with 8 positions matching TRBD1. Germline V gives CDR1 SNHLY, CDR2 FYNNEI. V dropped 6 bases and J dropped 1; count of bases not matched to a gene: 7. The CDR3 covers 15 residues. The CDR3 loop is CASRPTGARNTEAFF. The CDR3 bases are TGTGCCAGCAGACCGACAGGGGCTCGGAACACTGAAGCTTTCTTT. Together with reference TRBV2 and TRBJ1-1, the CDR3 gives the full variable domain: EPEVTQTPSHQVTQMGQEVILRCVPISNHLYFYWYRQILGQKVEFLVSFYNNEISEKSEIFDDQFSVERPDGSNFTLKIRSTKLEDSAMYFCASRPTGARNTEAFFGQGTRLTVV.

By sample fraction, this clonotype is medium-sized (0.01 to 0.1%). V gene TRBV6-1 combines with J gene TRBJ2-7, with D perhaps matching TRBD1 (7 bases). Trimming took off 6 bases at V and 5 bases at J, with 26 bases between the two ends. Germline V lookup: CDR1 MNHNS, CDR2 SASEGT. This CDR3 is 17 amino acids long. The CDR3: CASRGGSYGQVRNEQYF. For the CDR3, the DNA is TGTGCCAGCAGGGGAGGTTCCTACGGACAGGTTCGCAACGAGCAGTACTTC.

V usage is TRBV10-3 and J usage is TRBJ2-3, with D perhaps matching TRBD1 (6 bases). CDR3 size: 15 residues. The germline V gene encodes CDR1 ENHRY and CDR2 SYGVKD. V was shortened by 5 bases and J by 0 bases, with 12 bases between the two germline ends. CDR3 nucleotide sequence: TGTGCCATCAGTACCAGGGGTACTAGCACAGATACGCAGTATTTT. Translating it yields CAISTRGTSTDTQYF.

By share of the sample, this clonotype is medium-sized (0.01 to 0.1%). V gene TRBV6-5 combines with J gene TRBJ1-3, with a tentative D call TRBD1 (5 bases). The CDR3 spans 15 residues. The ends were cut back, 0 bases at V and 2 bases at J, with 8 bases in the middle. The V gene's germline CDR1 is MNHEY and CDR2 SVGAGI. CDR3 in amino acids: CASSYSAGTGNTIYF. CDR3 nucleotides: TGTGCCAGCAGTTACTCGGCAGGGACTGGAAACACCATATATTTT.

V and J are TRBV6-2 or TRBV6-3 and TRBJ1-2; the D is unclear. Germline lookup yields CDR1 MNHEY and CDR2 SVGEGT. Trimming shortened V by 5 bases and J by 1 base, and 14 bases separated the two germline ends. This CDR3 region has 15 residues. This CDR3 is CASSRPREGNYGYTF. The CDR3 DNA follows: TGTGCCAGCAGTCGGCCAAGGGAAGGTAACTATGGCTACACCTTC.

By proportion, this clonotype is medium-sized. J is TRBJ2-7 and V is TRBV6-2 or TRBV6-3; no clear D gene. The CDR3 runs 13 residues. Trimming pared 5 bases from V and 2 bases from J, leaving 10 bases between. From germline, CDR1 is MNHEY and CDR2 SVGEGT. The chain's CDR3 is CASSRTTPYEQYF. The DNA of the CDR3 is TGTGCCAGCAGTCGGACGACCCCCTACGAGCAGTACTTC.

This chain connects TRBV6-2 or TRBV6-3 to TRBJ2-7, with D hard to call. The CDR3 has 15 residues. Germline assignment: CDR1 MNHEY and CDR2 SVGEGT. Deletions cut 11 bases from V and 0 bases from J, with 20 bases between. The CDR3 coding sequence is TGTGCCCGAAAAACCTCGCGGCTTAGCTCCTACGAGCAGTACTTC. Amino acid sequence: CARKTSRLSSYEQYF.

In its sample, this clonotype was seen a few times. The chain combines TRBV28 with TRBJ2-5; TRBD2 is a possible D gene (5 bases). Germline-derived CDR1 and CDR2 are MDHEN and SYDVKM. The CDR3 totals 15 residues. V lost 1 base and J lost 4, with 13 bases in between. The CDR3 DNA is TGTGCCAGCAGTTTATTCGGGGTACGGGGAGAGACCCAGTACTTC. Protein sequence: CASSLFGVRGETQYF.

This clonotype counts as medium-sized. This chain links TRBV18 with TRBJ2-7; D call uncertain. The CDR3 runs 14 residues. In germline, CDR1 is KGHSH, CDR2 LQKENI. V dropped 2 bases and J dropped 2 bases, with 10 bases sitting between them. CDR3 residues: CASSPGPYPYEQYF. The CDR3 nucleotides read TGTGCCAGCTCACCAGGACCGTACCCCTACGAGCAGTACTTC.

CDR3 protein: CASSLEGLQPGELFF. For the CDR3, the DNA is TGCGCCAGCAGCTTGGAGGGACTCCAGCCCGGGGAGCTGTTTTTT. The rearrangement uses TRBV5-1 and TRBJ2-2; weak D call: TRBD2 (6 bases). CDR1 is SGHRS, CDR2 YFSETQ, per germline. Trimming shortened V by 0 bases and J by 6 bases, and 12 bases separated the two germline ends. The CDR3 length is 15 residues.

J is TRBJ2-7 and V is TRBV6-6; the D is unclear. The V end was cut by 7 bases, the J end by 3 bases, with 7 bases between. This CDR3 has 11 residues. The germline V gene encodes CDR1 MNHNY and CDR2 SVGAGI (reference sequence). The CDR3 is CASIKGYEQYF. The CDR3 coding sequence is TGTGCCAGCATTAAGGGCTACGAGCAGTACTTC.

Notes on this clonotype: A much larger clone differs from this one at a single base, so this may be a read error. The chain uses TRBV6-1 and TRBJ2-1; D remains unclear. The CDR3 contains 12 residues. The ends were cut back, 2 bases at V and 11 bases at J, with 10 bases in the middle. Per the germline V gene, CDR1 is MNHNS and CDR2 is SASEGT. The DNA of the CDR3 is TGTGCCAGCAGTGAACCGGCAGCGAAGCAGTTCTTC. This gives the protein CASSEPAAKQFF.

V is TRBV5-4 and J is TRBJ1-4; 8 bases map to TRBD1. Germline V gene lookup returns CDR1 SGHNT and CDR2 YYREEE (reference sequence). The V and J ends lost 3 bases and 2 bases, in that order; junction bases with no gene match: 6. CDR3 length equals 16 residues. For the CDR3, the DNA is TGTGCCAGCAGCTCATACCAGGGGGCGACTAATGAAAAACTGTTTTTT. Translated, it gives CASSSYQGATNEKLFF.